This TCR beta chain was identified in a study of Graves' ophthalmopathy and Graves' hyperthyroidism. Study-wide findings and caveats: Among thyroid clonotypes expanded above 0.001 frequency, most also appeared in blood.

This CDR3 has 16 residues. CDR1 is SGDLS, CDR2 YYNGEE, per germline. The V gene lost 6 bases and the J gene lost 0 bases, with 18 bases spanning the gap. Amplification from RNA transcripts yielded the TCR beta CDR3 regions. Investigators did first-round RT-PCR with HTBI primers, then second-round multiplex PCR. TCRdb passed the multiplex PCR reads through MiXCR, listing each CDR3 protein once. The sample holds about 1.1 million distinct CDR3 sequences, 35% to 45% seen once. A remark on this clonotype: Its specificity is unknown.

The rearrangement uses TRBV9 and TRBJ1-1, with D possibly TRBD1 on 6 matching bases. Material: peripheral blood or thyroid tissue (not recorded which). The source is an adult man with Graves' hyperthyroidism. The CDR3 protein is CASNPEGGVLNTEAFF. CDR3 DNA: TGTGCCAGCAACCCCGAGGGGGGGGTATTGAACACTGAAGCTTTCTTT.